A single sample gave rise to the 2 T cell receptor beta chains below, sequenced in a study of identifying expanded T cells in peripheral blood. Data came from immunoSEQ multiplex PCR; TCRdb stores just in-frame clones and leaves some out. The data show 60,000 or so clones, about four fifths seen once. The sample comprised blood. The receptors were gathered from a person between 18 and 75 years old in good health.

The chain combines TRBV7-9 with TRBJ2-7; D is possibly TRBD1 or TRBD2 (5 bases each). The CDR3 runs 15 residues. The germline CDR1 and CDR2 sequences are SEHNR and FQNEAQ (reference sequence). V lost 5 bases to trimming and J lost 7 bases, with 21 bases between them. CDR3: CASSPPLGELREQYF. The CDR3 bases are TGTGCCAGCAGCCCTCCTTTAGGGGAGCTACGTGAGCAGTACTTC.

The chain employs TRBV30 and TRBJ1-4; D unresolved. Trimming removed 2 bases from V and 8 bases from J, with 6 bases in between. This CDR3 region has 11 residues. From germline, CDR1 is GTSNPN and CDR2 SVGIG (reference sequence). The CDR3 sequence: CAWSFMEKLFF. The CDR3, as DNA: TGTGCCTGGAGTTTTATGGAAAAACTGTTTTTT.